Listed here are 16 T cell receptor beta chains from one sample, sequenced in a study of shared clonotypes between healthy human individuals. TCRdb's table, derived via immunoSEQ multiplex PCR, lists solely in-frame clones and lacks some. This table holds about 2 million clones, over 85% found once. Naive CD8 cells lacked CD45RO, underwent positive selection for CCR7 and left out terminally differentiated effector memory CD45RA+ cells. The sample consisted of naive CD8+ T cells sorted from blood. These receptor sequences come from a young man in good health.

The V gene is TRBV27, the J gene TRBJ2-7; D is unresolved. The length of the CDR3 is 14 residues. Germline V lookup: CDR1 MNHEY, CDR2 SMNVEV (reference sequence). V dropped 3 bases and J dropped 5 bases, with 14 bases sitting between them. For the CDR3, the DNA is TGTGCCAGCAGTTTCACTCGGCCCGAGGACGAGCAGTACTTC. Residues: CASSFTRPEDEQYF.

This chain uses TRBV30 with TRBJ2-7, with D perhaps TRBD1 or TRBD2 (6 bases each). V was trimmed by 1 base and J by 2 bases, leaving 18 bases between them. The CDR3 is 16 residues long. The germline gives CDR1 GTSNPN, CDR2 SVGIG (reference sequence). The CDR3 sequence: CAWSAFRGPSPYEQYF. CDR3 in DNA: TGTGCCTGGAGTGCCTTTCGGGGGCCTTCTCCCTACGAGCAGTACTTC.

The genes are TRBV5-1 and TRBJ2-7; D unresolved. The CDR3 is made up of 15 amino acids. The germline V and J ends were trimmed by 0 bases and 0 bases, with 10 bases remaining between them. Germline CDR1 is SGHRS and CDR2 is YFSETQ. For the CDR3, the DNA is TGCGCCAGCAGCTTGGGCTATTCTAGCTCCTACGAGCAGTACTTC. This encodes CASSLGYSSSYEQYF.

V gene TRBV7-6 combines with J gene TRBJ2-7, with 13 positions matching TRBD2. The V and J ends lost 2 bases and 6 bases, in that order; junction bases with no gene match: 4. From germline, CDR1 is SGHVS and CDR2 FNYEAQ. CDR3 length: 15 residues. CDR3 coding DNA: TGTGCCAGCAGCTTAACTAGCGGGAGGGTTGGCGAGCAGTACTTC. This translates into CASSLTSGRVGEQYF.

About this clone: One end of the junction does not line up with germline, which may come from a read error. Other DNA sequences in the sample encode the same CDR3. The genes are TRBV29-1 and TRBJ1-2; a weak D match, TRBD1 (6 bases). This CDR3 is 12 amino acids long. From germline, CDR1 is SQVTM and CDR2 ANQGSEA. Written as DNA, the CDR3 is TGCAGCGTCGAAGGGGGAGACTATGGCTACACCTTC. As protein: CSVEGGDYGYTF.

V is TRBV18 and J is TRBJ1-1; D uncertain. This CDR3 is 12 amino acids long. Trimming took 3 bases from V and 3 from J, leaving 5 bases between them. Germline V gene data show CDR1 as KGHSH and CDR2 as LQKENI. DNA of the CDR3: TGTGCCAGCTCACCTATGGACACTGAAGCTTTCTTT. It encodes CASSPMDTEAFF.

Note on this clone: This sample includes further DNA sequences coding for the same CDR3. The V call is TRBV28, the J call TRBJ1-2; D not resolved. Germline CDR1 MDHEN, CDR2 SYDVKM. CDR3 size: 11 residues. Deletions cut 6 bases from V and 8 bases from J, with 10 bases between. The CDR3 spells CASSPGDGYTF. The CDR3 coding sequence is TGTGCCAGCAGCCCTGGAGACGGCTACACCTTC.

The CDR3 coding sequence is TGTGCCACCAGCAGCGGGAGTGGGACCTACGAGCAGTACTTC. Residues: CATSSGSGTYEQYF. This chain uses TRBV15 with TRBJ2-7; D possibly corresponds to TRBD2 (6 bases). The CDR3 totals 14 residues. Trimming cost V 3 bases and J 2 bases, with 11 bases left between them. The germline V gene has CDR1 LNHNV and CDR2 YYDKDF (reference sequence).

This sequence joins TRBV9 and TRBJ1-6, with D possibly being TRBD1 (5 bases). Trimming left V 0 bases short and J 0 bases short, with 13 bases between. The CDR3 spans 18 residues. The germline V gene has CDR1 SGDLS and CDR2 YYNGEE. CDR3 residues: CASSVGQGPSSYNSPLHF. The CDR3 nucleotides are TGTGCCAGCAGCGTAGGCCAGGGCCCCAGCTCCTATAATTCACCCCTCCACTTT.

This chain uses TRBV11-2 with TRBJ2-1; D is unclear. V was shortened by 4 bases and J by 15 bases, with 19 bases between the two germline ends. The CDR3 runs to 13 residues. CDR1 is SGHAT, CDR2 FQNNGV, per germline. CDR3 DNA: TGTGCCAGCAGCTCGGGCTTTCAAGTCGAGGCGTTCTTC. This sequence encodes CASSSGFQVEAFF.

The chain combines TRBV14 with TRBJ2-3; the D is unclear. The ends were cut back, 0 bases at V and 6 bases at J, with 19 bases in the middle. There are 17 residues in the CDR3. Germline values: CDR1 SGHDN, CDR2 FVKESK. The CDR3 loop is CASSQDRHSPPSDTQYF. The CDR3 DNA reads TGTGCCAGCAGCCAAGATAGGCACTCTCCACCCTCGGATACGCAGTATTTT.

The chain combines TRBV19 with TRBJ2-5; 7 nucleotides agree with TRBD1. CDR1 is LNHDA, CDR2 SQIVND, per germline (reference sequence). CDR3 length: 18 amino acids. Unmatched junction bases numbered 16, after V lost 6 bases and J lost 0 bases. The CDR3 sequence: CASSHKGARGQYQETQYF. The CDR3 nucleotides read TGTGCCAGTAGCCATAAGGGGGCTAGGGGACAGTACCAAGAGACCCAGTACTTC.

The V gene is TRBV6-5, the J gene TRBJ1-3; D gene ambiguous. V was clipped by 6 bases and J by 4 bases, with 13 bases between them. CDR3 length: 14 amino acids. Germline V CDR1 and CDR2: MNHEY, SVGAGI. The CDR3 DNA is TGTGCCAGCAGCCCCGAATTCGGCGGAAACACCATATATTTT. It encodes CASSPEFGGNTIYF.

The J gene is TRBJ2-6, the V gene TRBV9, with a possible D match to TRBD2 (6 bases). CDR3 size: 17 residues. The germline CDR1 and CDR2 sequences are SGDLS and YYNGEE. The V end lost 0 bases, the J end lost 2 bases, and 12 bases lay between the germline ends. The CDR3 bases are TGTGCCAGCAGCGTAGGACCGGAGCGGGCTGGGGCCAACGTCCTGACTTTC. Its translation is CASSVGPERAGANVLTF.

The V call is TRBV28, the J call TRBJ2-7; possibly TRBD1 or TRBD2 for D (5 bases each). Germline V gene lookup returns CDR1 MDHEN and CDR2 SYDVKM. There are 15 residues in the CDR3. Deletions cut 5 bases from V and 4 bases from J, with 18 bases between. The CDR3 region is CASSPLDQGGYEQYF. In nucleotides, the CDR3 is TGTGCCAGCAGTCCGTTAGACCAGGGCGGGTACGAGCAGTACTTC. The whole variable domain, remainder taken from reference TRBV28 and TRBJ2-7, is DVKVTQSSRYLVKRTGEKVFLECVQDMDHENMFWYRQDPGLGLRLIYFSYDVKMKEKGDIPEGYSVSREKKERFSLILESASTNQTSMYLCASSPLDQGGYEQYFGPGTRLTVT.

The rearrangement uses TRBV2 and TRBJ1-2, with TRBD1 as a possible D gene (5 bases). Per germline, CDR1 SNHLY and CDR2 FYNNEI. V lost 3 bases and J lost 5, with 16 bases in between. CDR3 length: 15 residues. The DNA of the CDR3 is TGTGCCAGCAGTGACGTCCCCTTAGAGGGGTATGGCTACACCTTC. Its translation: CASSDVPLEGYGYTF.